The clone carrying this T cell receptor (beta chain) has at least ten counts. The source of the sample is a study of human T cells and chemical hapten exposure. Background on the study: Donors were sensitized with 2% DPC on the upper inner arm. Patches that contained 0.01% DPC were applied to the upper back and read at 6 days.

The library attached unique molecular identifiers to individual cDNA molecules. In the authors' methods: Between roughly 20,000 and 690,600 TCRs appeared in each sample, and the median stood at about 93,000. TCRdb itself ran the RACE reads through MiXCR, one entry per CDR3 protein. The V and J calls come from TCRdb's annotation, not from the publication. The data hold about 84,000 distinct CDR3 sequences, with under 14% observed a single time. Specified time point: patch test 3, about 24 weeks after DPC sensitization. Treatment noted: therapeutic diphenylcyclopropenone sensitization with weekly scalp DPC. Germline CDR1 is SGHRS and CDR2 is YFSETQ. Trimming stripped 0 bases from V and 2 bases from J, with 9 bases between. The CDR3 covers 14 residues.

The sequences come from whole blood, collected in connection with sensitization to the hapten diphenylcyclopropenone (DPC). This receptor was taken from a woman aged 45-65 years with alopecia areata. Some clones in this sample may be carry-over from other donors' samples. This chain uses TRBV5-1 with TRBJ2-7; D is unclear. The CDR3 DNA reads as TGCGCCAGCAGCTTGGTGCAGGAACCCTACGAGCAGTACTTC. Residues: CASSLVQEPYEQYF.